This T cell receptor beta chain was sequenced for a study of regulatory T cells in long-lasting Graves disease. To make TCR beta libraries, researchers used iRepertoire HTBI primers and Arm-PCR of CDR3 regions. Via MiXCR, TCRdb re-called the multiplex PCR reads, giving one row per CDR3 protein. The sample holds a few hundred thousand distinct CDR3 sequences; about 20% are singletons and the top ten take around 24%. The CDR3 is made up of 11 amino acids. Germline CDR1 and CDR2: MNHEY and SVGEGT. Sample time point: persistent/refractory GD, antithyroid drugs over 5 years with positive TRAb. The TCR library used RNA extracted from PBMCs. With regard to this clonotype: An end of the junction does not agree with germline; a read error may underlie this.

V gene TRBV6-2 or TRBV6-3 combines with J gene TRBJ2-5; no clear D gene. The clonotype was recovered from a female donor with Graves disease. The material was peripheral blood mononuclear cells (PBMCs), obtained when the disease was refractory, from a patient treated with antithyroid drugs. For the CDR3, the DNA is TGTGTCAGCAGTCCAAAAGAGACCCAGTACTTC. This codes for CVSSPKETQYF.